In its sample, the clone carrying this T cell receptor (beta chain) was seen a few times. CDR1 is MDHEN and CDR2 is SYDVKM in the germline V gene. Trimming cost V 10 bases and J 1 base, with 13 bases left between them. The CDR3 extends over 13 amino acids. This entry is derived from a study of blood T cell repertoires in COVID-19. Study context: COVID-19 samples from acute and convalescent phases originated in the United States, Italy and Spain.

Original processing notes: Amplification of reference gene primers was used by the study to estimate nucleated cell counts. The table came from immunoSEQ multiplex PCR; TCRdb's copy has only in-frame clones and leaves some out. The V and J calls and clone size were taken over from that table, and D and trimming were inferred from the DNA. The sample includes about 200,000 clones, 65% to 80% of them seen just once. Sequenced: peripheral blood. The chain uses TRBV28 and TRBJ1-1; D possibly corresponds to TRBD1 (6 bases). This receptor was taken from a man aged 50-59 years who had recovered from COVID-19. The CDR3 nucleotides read TGTGCCACCTTAGGGGGGGGGAACACTGAAGCTTTCTTT. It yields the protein CATLGGGNTEAFF.